This T cell receptor beta chain was recorded in a study of blood T cell repertoires in COVID-19. As handled by the study authors: Estimates of nucleated cell counts were drawn from the amplification of reference gene primers. The assay was immunoSEQ multiplex PCR, and TCRdb's table has in-frame clones only and misses some. V and J calls and clone size follow that table, whereas D and trimming were derived from the DNA. Among 220,000 or so clones listed, around 83% were seen once. The participants were between about 18 and 90 years old and came from about two dozen US areas. As regards this clone: The sample has other DNA sequences that encode this CDR3 too.

This TCR was recovered from a woman aged 40-49 years with acute COVID-19. The material sequenced was PBMCs or T cells enriched from blood (not recorded which).

CDR3 nucleotides: TGTGCCACCAGTGAAGCCGGGACAGAGGCTTTCTTT. Its translation: CATSEAGTEAFF. The chain combines TRBV24-1 with TRBJ1-1; 7 positions agree with TRBD1. CDR1 and CDR2 (germline): KGHDR, SFDVKD. There are 12 residues in the CDR3. Trimming at V came to 4 bases and at J to 11 bases, leaving 6 bases not matched to a gene.